Sequencing of this T cell receptor (beta chain) was carried out in a study of OX40 agonist ivuxolimab in advanced cancers. Findings and limits, study-wide: Relative to CD4+, CD8+ T cells held more expanded clones on average.

This table comes from immunoSEQ multiplex PCR, and its TCRdb copy is limited to in-frame clones, with some not included. This table holds under 60,000 clones, about 87% found once. This clone was counted a single time. Its specificity is unknown. This sequence was found in an adult with an advanced solid tumor such as melanoma, head and neck, liver or kidney cancer. The specimen was CD4+ or CD8+ T cells sorted from blood, collected in a trial of the OX40 agonist ivuxolimab.

The CDR3 DNA reads as TGTGCCAGCAGTGACCACTCAGGGAAAGGCGAGCAGTACTTC. Translating it yields CASSDHSGKGEQYF. The chain carries TRBV6-5 and TRBJ2-7; D may be TRBD1 (5 bases). CDR1 and CDR2 from the germline V gene are MNHEY and SVGAGI. This CDR3 region has 14 residues. V was cut by 5 bases and J by 6 bases, with 17 bases left in between.